This is a list of T cell receptor beta chains from one sample in a study of T cell responses to AZD1222 COVID-19 vaccine. Some clones are missing from TCRdb's copy, which holds only in-frame ones; the method was immunoSEQ multiplex PCR. The table has 87,000 or so clones, less than 90% seen once; the top ten hold approximately 3.7%. Sample: peripheral blood, taken on day 0 of AZD1222 vaccination. The receptor set was obtained from an adult in good health. Both conserved end residues are part of each CDR3. Fields, in order: clone size, D gene, J gene, V gene, CDR3 DNA, CDR3 protein. D genes are given only for firm matches. A clone size is listed for some rows: how often the clone was seen (once, few, many), or a class if it is expanded.

abundance: -
d_gene: -
j_gene: TRBJ1-6
v_gene: TRBV7-8
CDR3nt: TGTGCCAGCAGCTTAGCTGGCGAGACACCCCTCCACTTT
CDR3aa: CASSLAGETPLHF

abundance: -
d_gene: TRBD1
j_gene: TRBJ2-7
v_gene: TRBV9
CDR3nt: TGTGCCAGCAGCGAAACAGGGGCTGCCTACGAGCAGTACTTC
CDR3aa: CASSETGAAYEQYF

abundance: -
d_gene: TRBD2
j_gene: TRBJ2-3
v_gene: TRBV4-1
CDR3nt: TGCGCCAGCAGCCGTGTAGCGGGAAACACAGATACGCAGTATTTT
CDR3aa: CASSRVAGNTDTQYF

abundance: -
d_gene: TRBD2
j_gene: TRBJ2-1
v_gene: TRBV7-8
CDR3nt: TGTGCCAGCAGCTCTCGGACTAGCGGGGGGCACAATGAGCAGTTCTTC
CDR3aa: CASSSRTSGGHNEQFF

abundance: -
d_gene: TRBD1
j_gene: TRBJ2-7
v_gene: TRBV28
CDR3nt: TGTGCCAATAGGGGGCAGGGAATCCACGAGCAGTACTTC
CDR3aa: CANRGQGIHEQYF

abundance: -
d_gene: -
j_gene: TRBJ1-5
v_gene: TRBV4-1
CDR3nt: TGCGCCAGCAGCCAAGCGGGCAGCAATCAGCCCCAGCATTTT
CDR3aa: CASSQAGSNQPQHF

abundance: -
d_gene: -
j_gene: TRBJ2-1
v_gene: TRBV10-1
CDR3nt: TGCGCCAGCAGTGAGGCCGGGGACTCCCGGGAGCAGTTCTTC
CDR3aa: CASSEAGDSREQFF

abundance: -
d_gene: TRBD2
j_gene: TRBJ2-1
v_gene: TRBV19
CDR3nt: TGTGCCAGTAGTCAGTGGGCGGGGGTTGGGTCCAATGAGCAGTTCTTC
CDR3aa: CASSQWAGVGSNEQFF

abundance: -
d_gene: -
j_gene: TRBJ1-2
v_gene: TRBV18
CDR3nt: TGTGCCAGCTCTCAGCGGGACACCGACGCCTATGGCTACACCTTC
CDR3aa: CASSQRDTDAYGYTF

abundance: -
d_gene: -
j_gene: TRBJ1-1
v_gene: TRBV5-6
CDR3nt: TGTGCCAGCAGCTTGGCGAGCACTGAAGCTTTCTTT
CDR3aa: CASSLASTEAFF

abundance: -
d_gene: -
j_gene: TRBJ2-1
v_gene: TRBV4-3
CDR3nt: TGCGCCAGCAGCCAAGGGGGGTCAAGGGTTAATGAGCAGTTCTTC
CDR3aa: CASSQGGSRVNEQFF

abundance: -
d_gene: TRBD1
j_gene: TRBJ2-3
v_gene: TRBV9
CDR3nt: TGTGCCAGCAGCGCCCGGGACAGCAAGCGCACAGATACGCAGTATTTT
CDR3aa: CASSARDSKRTDTQYF

abundance: -
d_gene: -
j_gene: TRBJ2-5
v_gene: TRBV30
CDR3nt: TGTGCCTGGAGTGTAAGTCTCCAGACCCAGTACTTC
CDR3aa: CAWSVSLQTQYF

abundance: once
d_gene: -
j_gene: TRBJ1-6
v_gene: TRBV3-1/TRBV3-2
CDR3nt: TGTGCCAGCAGCCCCCTGCGGCGGTCACCCCTCCACTTT
CDR3aa: CASSPLRRSPLHF

abundance: -
d_gene: -
j_gene: TRBJ2-3
v_gene: TRBV5-1
CDR3nt: TGCGCCAGCAGGGCCCAGGGGATGGGGAGCACAGATACGCAGTATTTT
CDR3aa: CASRAQGMGSTDTQYF

abundance: -
d_gene: -
j_gene: TRBJ1-2
v_gene: TRBV27
CDR3nt: TGTGCCAGCAGTTTGTCGGGTTATAACTATGGCTACACCTTC
CDR3aa: CASSLSGYNYGYTF

abundance: -
d_gene: TRBD1
j_gene: TRBJ1-6
v_gene: TRBV28
CDR3nt: TGTGCCAGCAGTTTCTGGACAGGAGGTTCACCCCTCCACTTT
CDR3aa: CASSFWTGGSPLHF

abundance: -
d_gene: -
j_gene: TRBJ1-6
v_gene: TRBV5-1
CDR3nt: TGCGCCAGCAGCTTGGGGGAGGCTTATTCACCCCTCCACTTT
CDR3aa: CASSLGEAYSPLHF

abundance: -
d_gene: -
j_gene: TRBJ1-2
v_gene: TRBV20-1
CDR3nt: TGCAGTGCTAGTAGGGGCTATGGCTACACCTTC
CDR3aa: CSASRGYGYTF

abundance: -
d_gene: TRBD1
j_gene: TRBJ1-2
v_gene: TRBV12-3/TRBV12-4
CDR3nt: TGTGCCAGCACCCTCGCGACAGGGGGGGGCTACACCTTC
CDR3aa: CASTLATGGGYTF

abundance: -
d_gene: -
j_gene: TRBJ2-7
v_gene: TRBV3-1/TRBV3-2
CDR3nt: TGTGCCAGCAGCCAAGGGAGCGGCCCGAACTACGAGCAGTACTTC
CDR3aa: CASSQGSGPNYEQYF

abundance: -
d_gene: -
j_gene: TRBJ1-3
v_gene: TRBV6-5
CDR3nt: TGTGCCAGTGGGAGGCTCTCTGGAAACACCATATATTTT
CDR3aa: CASGRLSGNTIYF

abundance: -
d_gene: -
j_gene: TRBJ2-1
v_gene: TRBV9
CDR3nt: TGTGCCAGCGCCGCGGAGACTGGGGGTAACAATGAGCAGTTCTTC
CDR3aa: CASAAETGGNNEQFF

abundance: -
d_gene: -
j_gene: TRBJ1-2
v_gene: TRBV10-2
CDR3nt: TGCGCCAGCAGTGAGTTGGGGGTCGGGGGCTATGGCTACACCTTC
CDR3aa: CASSELGVGGYGYTF

abundance: -
d_gene: -
j_gene: TRBJ1-1
v_gene: TRBV18
CDR3nt: TGTGCCAGCTCACCAGGGGGCCGAGGGGGGAACACTGAAGCTTTCTTT
CDR3aa: CASSPGGRGGNTEAFF

abundance: -
d_gene: TRBD1
j_gene: TRBJ1-2
v_gene: TRBV2
CDR3nt: TGTGCCAGCAGTCCCGGACAGGGTAACTATGGCTACACCTTC
CDR3aa: CASSPGQGNYGYTF

abundance: -
d_gene: -
j_gene: TRBJ1-1
v_gene: TRBV6-2/TRBV6-3
CDR3nt: TGTGCCAGCAGTCTGGGACTTTACACTGAAGCTTTCTTT
CDR3aa: CASSLGLYTEAFF

abundance: -
d_gene: -
j_gene: TRBJ1-1
v_gene: TRBV5-6
CDR3nt: TGTGCCAGCAGCTTTATCTCCTTGAACACTGAAGCTTTCTTT
CDR3aa: CASSFISLNTEAFF

abundance: -
d_gene: TRBD2
j_gene: TRBJ2-3
v_gene: TRBV19
CDR3nt: TGTGCCAGTAGACCGGGACTAGCGGGGAGAGGCACAGATACGCAGTATTTT
CDR3aa: CASRPGLAGRGTDTQYF

abundance: -
d_gene: TRBD1
j_gene: TRBJ1-2
v_gene: TRBV19
CDR3nt: TGTGCCAGTAGTGGTCAGGGGGTGATCTATGGCTACACCTTC
CDR3aa: CASSGQGVIYGYTF

abundance: -
d_gene: -
j_gene: TRBJ1-1
v_gene: TRBV5-8
CDR3nt: TGTGCCAGCAGCTTATACAGGGCGGCTTTCTTT
CDR3aa: CASSLYRAAFF

abundance: -
d_gene: -
j_gene: TRBJ2-7
v_gene: TRBV3-1/TRBV3-2
CDR3nt: TGTGCCAGCAGCCAAGTTGGCAGGGTGATGCACGAGCAGTACTTC
CDR3aa: CASSQVGRVMHEQYF

abundance: -
d_gene: TRBD1
j_gene: TRBJ2-7
v_gene: TRBV29-1
CDR3nt: TGCAGCGCCAGATCGGGGACAGGGGGTTTGCACGAGCAGTACTTC
CDR3aa: CSARSGTGGLHEQYF

abundance: -
d_gene: -
j_gene: TRBJ2-2
v_gene: TRBV10-3
CDR3nt: TGTGCCATCAGTCCATTACGGGACTCCCAGAACACCGGGGAGCTGTTTTTT
CDR3aa: CAISPLRDSQNTGELFF

abundance: -
d_gene: -
j_gene: TRBJ1-6
v_gene: TRBV28
CDR3nt: TGTGCCAGCAGTTCCCTGGACGTGAGCTCCTATAATTCACCCCTCCACTTT
CDR3aa: CASSSLDVSSYNSPLHF

abundance: -
d_gene: -
j_gene: TRBJ2-7
v_gene: TRBV6-6
CDR3nt: TGTGCCAGCAGTTATCGGGTGGGCGACGAGCAGTACTTC
CDR3aa: CASSYRVGDEQYF

abundance: -
d_gene: -
j_gene: TRBJ2-3
v_gene: TRBV2
CDR3nt: TGTGCCAGCAGTTTAGAAGATACGCAGTATTTT
CDR3aa: CASSLEDTQYF

abundance: -
d_gene: -
j_gene: TRBJ1-4
v_gene: TRBV5-6
CDR3nt: TGTGCCAGCAGCTTGGAGGGACGACTGTTTTTT
CDR3aa: CASSLEGRLFF

abundance: -
d_gene: -
j_gene: TRBJ1-5
v_gene: TRBV7-8
CDR3nt: TGTGCCAGCAGCACTCTTCGGTCAGGCCATCAGCCCCAGCATTTT
CDR3aa: CASSTLRSGHQPQHF

abundance: once
d_gene: -
j_gene: TRBJ2-2
v_gene: TRBV10-1
CDR3nt: TGCGCCAGCAGTGCCGGGGTCCAAACCGGGGAGCTGTTTTTT
CDR3aa: CASSAGVQTGELFF

abundance: -
d_gene: TRBD2
j_gene: TRBJ2-3
v_gene: TRBV11-2
CDR3nt: TGTGCCAGCAGCCCCCAACTAGCGGGACGCGGGGGGCAGTATTTT
CDR3aa: CASSPQLAGRGGQYF

abundance: -
d_gene: -
j_gene: TRBJ2-7
v_gene: TRBV9
CDR3nt: TGTGCCAGCAGCGTAGATTGGGGGACCTACGAGCAGTACTTC
CDR3aa: CASSVDWGTYEQYF

abundance: -
d_gene: -
j_gene: TRBJ2-7
v_gene: TRBV10-3
CDR3nt: TGTGCCATCAGTGGTCCAAATGGGAGGGGGGGAGAAGTCGAGCAGTACTTC
CDR3aa: CAISGPNGRGGEVEQYF

abundance: -
d_gene: TRBD1
j_gene: TRBJ1-4
v_gene: TRBV3-1/TRBV3-2
CDR3nt: TGTGCCAGCAGCCGAAGGCAGGGGGTTGCAACTAATGAAAAACTGTTTTTT
CDR3aa: CASSRRQGVATNEKLFF

abundance: once
d_gene: -
j_gene: TRBJ1-6
v_gene: TRBV30
CDR3nt: TGTGCCTGGCAGGGGTATAATTCACCCCTCCACTTT
CDR3aa: CAWQGYNSPLHF

abundance: -
d_gene: TRBD1
j_gene: TRBJ1-1
v_gene: TRBV9
CDR3nt: TGTGCCAGCAGCGTAAGGGCGGTACAGGGGGAAGCTTTCTTT
CDR3aa: CASSVRAVQGEAFF

abundance: few
d_gene: TRBD2
j_gene: TRBJ2-1
v_gene: TRBV19
CDR3nt: TGTGCCAGTAGGCTATATAGACTAGCCGGCGAGCAGTTCTTC
CDR3aa: CASRLYRLAGEQFF

abundance: -
d_gene: TRBD1
j_gene: TRBJ2-2
v_gene: TRBV5-1
CDR3nt: TGCGCCAGGACAGGGGGCTCGGGCGGGGAGCTGTTTTTT
CDR3aa: CARTGGSGGELFF